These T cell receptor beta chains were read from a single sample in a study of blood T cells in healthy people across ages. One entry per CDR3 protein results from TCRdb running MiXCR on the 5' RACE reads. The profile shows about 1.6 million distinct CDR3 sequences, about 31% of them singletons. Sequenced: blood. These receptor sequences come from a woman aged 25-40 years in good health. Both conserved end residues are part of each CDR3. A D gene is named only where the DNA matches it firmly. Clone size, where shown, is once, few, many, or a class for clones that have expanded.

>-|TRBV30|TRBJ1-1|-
CAWENDPDTEAFF
TGTGCCTGGGAAAACGACCCCGACACTGAAGCTTTCTTT
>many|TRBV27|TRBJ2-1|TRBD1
CASSPQTGGKNEQFF
TGTGCCAGCAGCCCCCAGACAGGGGGCAAAAATGAGCAGTTCTTC
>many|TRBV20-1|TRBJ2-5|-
CSARAAHPETQYF
TGCAGTGCTAGAGCGGCCCACCCTGAGACCCAGTACTTC
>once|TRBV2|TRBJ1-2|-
CASMAIGGYGYTF
TGTGCCAGCATGGCTATAGGAGGGTATGGCTACACCTTC
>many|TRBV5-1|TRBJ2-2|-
CASRPQGNTGELFF
TGTGCCAGCAGACCACAGGGGAACACCGGGGAGCTGTTTTTT
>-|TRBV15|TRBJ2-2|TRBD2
CATSRDTGLAYTGELFF
TGTGCCACCAGCAGAGATACGGGACTAGCCTACACCGGGGAGCTGTTTTTT
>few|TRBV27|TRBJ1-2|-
CASSITGNYGYTF
TGTGCCAGCAGTATTACAGGGAACTATGGCTACACCTTC
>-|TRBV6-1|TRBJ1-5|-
CASSEDPGVYQPQHF
TGTGCCAGCAGTGAAGATCCAGGGGTCTATCAGCCCCAGCATTTT
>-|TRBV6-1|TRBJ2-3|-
CASADPWTDTQYF
TGTGCCAGCGCGGACCCTTGGACAGATACGCAGTATTTT
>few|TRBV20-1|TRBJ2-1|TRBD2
CSARGGSGGYNEQFF
TGCAGTGCTAGAGGAGGTAGCGGGGGGTACAATGAGCAGTTCTTC